The clone carrying this TCR beta chain was seen at least ten times. These data belong to a study of T-cell reconstitution after alpha-beta-depleted transplantation in children. CDR1 is SGHRS and CDR2 is YFSETQ in the germline V gene. With 1 base removed from V and 2 bases from J, the gap between germline ends came to 6 bases. The CDR3 has 13 amino acids. Unique molecular identifiers were incorporated when the TCRbeta library was constructed. TCRdb itself ran the PCR reads through MiXCR, one entry per CDR3 protein. This sample has about 200,000 distinct CDR3 sequences, with roughly 15% found just once.

The starting material was PBMCs from the stem cell graft donor, obtained from the stem cell graft. This clonotype originated in a human donor who donated a stem cell graft to a child with acute lymphoblastic leukemia. This chain connects TRBV5-1 to TRBJ1-1; D is ambiguous. The CDR3 DNA reads TGCGCCAGCAGCTTGCGGGGAAACACTGAAGCTTTCTTT. Amino acids: CASSLRGNTEAFF.